The clone carrying this TCR beta chain was picked up many times. Its matching antigen is unknown. TCRdb re-called the reads with MiXCR, one entry per CDR3 protein. The sample contains several thousand distinct CDR3 sequences, more than 15% of which appear only once. The sample is drawn from a study of liver allograft versus peripheral blood T cells. Overall study: The authors compared T cell receptor repertoires in transplanted livers with recipients' peripheral blood repertoires. Notes on the study in general: As reported, T cell receptor repertoires inside liver allografts differed from those present in peripheral blood.

Germline CDR1 and CDR2: MNHNY and SVGAGI (reference sequence). This CDR3 spans 16 amino acids. Losses at the gene ends were 8 bases for V and 2 bases for J; bases not matched to a gene: 15. The chain joins TRBV6-6 to TRBJ2-7; 7 nucleotides line up with TRBD1. The TCR sequence derives from a human patient who had a liver transplant. Some T cells may arise from the graft donor. Here the CDR3 reads CASQPADRSATYEQYF. The CDR3 DNA reads as TGTGCCAGCCAACCCGCGGACAGGAGCGCTACCTACGAGCAGTACTTC.